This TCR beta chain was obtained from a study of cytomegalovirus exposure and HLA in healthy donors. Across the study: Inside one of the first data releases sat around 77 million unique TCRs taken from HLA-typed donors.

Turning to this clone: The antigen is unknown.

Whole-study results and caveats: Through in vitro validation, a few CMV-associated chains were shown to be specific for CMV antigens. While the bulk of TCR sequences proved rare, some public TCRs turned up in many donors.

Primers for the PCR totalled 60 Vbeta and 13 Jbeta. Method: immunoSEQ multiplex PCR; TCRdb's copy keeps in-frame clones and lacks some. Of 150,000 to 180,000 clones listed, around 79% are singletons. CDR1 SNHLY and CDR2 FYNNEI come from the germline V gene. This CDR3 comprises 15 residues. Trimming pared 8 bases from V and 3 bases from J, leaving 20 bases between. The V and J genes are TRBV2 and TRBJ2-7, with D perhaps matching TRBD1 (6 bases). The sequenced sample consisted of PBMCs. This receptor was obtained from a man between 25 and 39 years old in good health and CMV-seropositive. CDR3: CASLPYTGSGYEQYF. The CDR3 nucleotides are TGTGCCAGCTTACCGTACACAGGGTCGGGCTACGAGCAGTACTTC.